This TCR beta chain stems from a study of T cells after yellow fever vaccination. Study outcomes and limitations: After the booster, 95% to 98% of CD4 and 75% to 90% of CD8 primary-response clones were re-detected.

They built TCR cDNA with 5'RACE template switching, a step that put in a universal primer site and UMIs. TCRdb fed the 5' RACE reads into MiXCR, producing one record per CDR3 protein. The sample carries hundreds of thousands of distinct CDR3 sequences, around 4% recorded once. Concerning this clonotype itself: The antigen remains unidentified.

The CDR3 contains 15 residues. CDR1 SGHTA and CDR2 FQGNSA come from the germline V gene. V lost 5 bases, J lost 6 bases, and 17 bases lay in between. The receptor's source is a man aged 18 to 30 who received the YFV17D yellow fever vaccine. The chain carries TRBV7-2 and TRBJ1-5; tentatively, D is TRBD1 (5 bases). Sequenced here: PBMCs, sampled on the day of the yellow fever booster vaccination. The chain's CDR3 is CASSPPGPRSQPQHF. In DNA form, the CDR3 reads TGTGCCAGCAGCCCGCCGGGACCACGTTCTCAGCCCCAGCATTTT.